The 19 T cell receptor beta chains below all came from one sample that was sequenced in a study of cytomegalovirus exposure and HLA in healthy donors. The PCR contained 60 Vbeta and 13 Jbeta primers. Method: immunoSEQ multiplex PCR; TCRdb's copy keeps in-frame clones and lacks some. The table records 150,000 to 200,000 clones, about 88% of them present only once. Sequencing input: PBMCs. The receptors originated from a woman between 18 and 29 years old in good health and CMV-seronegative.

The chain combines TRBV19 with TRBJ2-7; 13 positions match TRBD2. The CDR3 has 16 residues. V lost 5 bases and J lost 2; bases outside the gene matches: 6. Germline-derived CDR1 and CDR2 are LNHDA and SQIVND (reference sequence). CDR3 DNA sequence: TGTGCCAGTAGTCGACTAGCGGGAGGTAGGGCCTACGAGCAGTACTTC. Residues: CASSRLAGGRAYEQYF.

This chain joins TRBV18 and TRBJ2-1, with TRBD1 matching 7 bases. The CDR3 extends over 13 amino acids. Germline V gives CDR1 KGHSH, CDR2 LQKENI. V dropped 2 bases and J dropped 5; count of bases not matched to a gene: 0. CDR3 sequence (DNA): TGTGCCAGCTCACCAGGGACAGACAATGAGCAGTTCTTC. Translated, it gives CASSPGTDNEQFF.

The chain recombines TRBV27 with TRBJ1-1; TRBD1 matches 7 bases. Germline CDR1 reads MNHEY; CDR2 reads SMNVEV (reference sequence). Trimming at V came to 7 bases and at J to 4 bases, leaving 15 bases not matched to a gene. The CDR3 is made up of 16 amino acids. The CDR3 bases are TGTGCCAGCATGGAATTAGGACAGGCCCTTTCCACTGAAGCTTTCTTT. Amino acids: CASMELGQALSTEAFF.

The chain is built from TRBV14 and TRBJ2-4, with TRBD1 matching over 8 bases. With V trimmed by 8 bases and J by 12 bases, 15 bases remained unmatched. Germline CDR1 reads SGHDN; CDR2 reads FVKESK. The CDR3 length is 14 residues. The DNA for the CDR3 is TGTGCCAGCCCTCCCCGACAGGGGCGGGTTTATCAGTACTTC. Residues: CASPPRQGRVYQYF.

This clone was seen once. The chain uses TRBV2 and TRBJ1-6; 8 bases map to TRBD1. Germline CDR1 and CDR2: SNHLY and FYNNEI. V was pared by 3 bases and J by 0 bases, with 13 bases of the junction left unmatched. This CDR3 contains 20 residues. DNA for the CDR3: TGTGCCAGCAGTGATCCCCCCGGGACAGGTGATAGCTCCTATAATTCACCCCTCCACTTT. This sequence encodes CASSDPPGTGDSSYNSPLHF.

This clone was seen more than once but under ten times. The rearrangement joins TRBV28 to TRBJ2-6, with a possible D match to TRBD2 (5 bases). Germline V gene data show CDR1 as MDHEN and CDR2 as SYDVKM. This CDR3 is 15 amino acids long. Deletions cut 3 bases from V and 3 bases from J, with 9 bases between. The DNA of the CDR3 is TGTGCCAGCAGTTTTAACCGGGGTGGGGCCAACGTCCTGACTTTC. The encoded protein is CASSFNRGGANVLTF.

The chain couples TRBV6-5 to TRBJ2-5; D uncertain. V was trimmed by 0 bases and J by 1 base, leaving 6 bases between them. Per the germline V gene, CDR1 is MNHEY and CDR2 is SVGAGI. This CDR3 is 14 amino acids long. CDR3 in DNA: TGTGCCAGCAGTTACTCGAACGGCCAAGAGACCCAGTACTTC. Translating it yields CASSYSNGQETQYF.

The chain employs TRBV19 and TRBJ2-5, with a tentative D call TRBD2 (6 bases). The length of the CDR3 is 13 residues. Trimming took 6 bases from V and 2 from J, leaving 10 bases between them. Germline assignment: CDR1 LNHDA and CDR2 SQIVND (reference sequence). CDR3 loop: CASSSSVQETQYF. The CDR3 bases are TGTGCCAGTAGCTCTAGCGTACAAGAGACCCAGTACTTC.

CDR3 residues: CATSRDWGTAIYEQYF. The CDR3 DNA sequence: TGTGCCACCAGCAGAGATTGGGGGACAGCAATCTACGAGCAGTACTTC. V and J are TRBV15 and TRBJ2-7; 7 nucleotides line up with TRBD1. This CDR3 is 16 amino acids long. CDR1 and CDR2 (germline): LNHNV, YYDKDF (reference sequence). V was clipped by 0 bases and J by 3 bases; unmatched bases: 8.

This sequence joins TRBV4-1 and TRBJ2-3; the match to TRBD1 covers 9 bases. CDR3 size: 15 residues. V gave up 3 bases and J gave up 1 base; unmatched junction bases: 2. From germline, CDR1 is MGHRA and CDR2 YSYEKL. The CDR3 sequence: CASSQDRGGTDTQYF. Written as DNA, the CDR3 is TGCGCCAGCAGCCAGGACAGGGGAGGCACAGATACGCAGTATTTT.

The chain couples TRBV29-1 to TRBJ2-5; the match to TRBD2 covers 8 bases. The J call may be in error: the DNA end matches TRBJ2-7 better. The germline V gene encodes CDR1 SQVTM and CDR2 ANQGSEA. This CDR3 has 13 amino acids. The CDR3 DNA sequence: TGCAGCGCCTTGGGTAGCGGGGAATACGAGCAGTACTTC. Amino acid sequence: CSALGSGEYEQYF.

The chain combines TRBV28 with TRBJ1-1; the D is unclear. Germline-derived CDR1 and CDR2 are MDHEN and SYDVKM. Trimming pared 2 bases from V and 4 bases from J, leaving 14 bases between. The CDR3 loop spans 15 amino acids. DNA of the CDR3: TGTGCCAGCAGTTTAGCAGTGGGAGTTGGCACTGAAGCTTTCTTT. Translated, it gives CASSLAVGVGTEAFF.

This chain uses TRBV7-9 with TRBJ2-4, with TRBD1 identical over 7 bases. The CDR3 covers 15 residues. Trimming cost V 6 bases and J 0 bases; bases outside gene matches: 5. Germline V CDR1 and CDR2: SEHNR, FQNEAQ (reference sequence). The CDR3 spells CASSTDRLAKNIQYF. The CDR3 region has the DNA TGTGCCAGCAGTACGGACAGGTTAGCCAAAAACATTCAGTACTTC.

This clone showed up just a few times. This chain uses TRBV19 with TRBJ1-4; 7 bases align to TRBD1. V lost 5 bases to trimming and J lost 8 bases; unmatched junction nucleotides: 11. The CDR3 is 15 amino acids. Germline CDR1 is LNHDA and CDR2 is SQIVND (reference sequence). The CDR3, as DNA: TGTGCCAGTAGTCCAAGACTGACAGGGCACGAAAAACTGTTTTTT. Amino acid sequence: CASSPRLTGHEKLFF.

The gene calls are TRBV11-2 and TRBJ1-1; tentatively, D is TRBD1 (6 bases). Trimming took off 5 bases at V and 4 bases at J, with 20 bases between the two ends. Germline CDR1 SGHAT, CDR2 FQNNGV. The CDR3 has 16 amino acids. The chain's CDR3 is CASSRGAGEVSTEAFF. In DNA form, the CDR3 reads TGTGCCAGCAGCAGAGGGGCAGGGGAAGTTAGCACTGAAGCTTTCTTT.

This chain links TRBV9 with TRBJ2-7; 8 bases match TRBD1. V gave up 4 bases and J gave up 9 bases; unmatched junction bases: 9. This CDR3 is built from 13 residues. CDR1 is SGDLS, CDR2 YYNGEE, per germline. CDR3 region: CASSPGQDSSQYF. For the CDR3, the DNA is TGTGCCAGCAGCCCGGGACAGGACAGCTCGCAGTACTTC.

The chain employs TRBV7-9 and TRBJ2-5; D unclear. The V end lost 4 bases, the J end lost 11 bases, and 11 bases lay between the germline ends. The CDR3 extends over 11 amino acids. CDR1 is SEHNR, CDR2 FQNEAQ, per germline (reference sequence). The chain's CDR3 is CASSSHEEQYF. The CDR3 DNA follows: TGTGCCAGCAGCTCCCATGAAGAGCAGTACTTC.

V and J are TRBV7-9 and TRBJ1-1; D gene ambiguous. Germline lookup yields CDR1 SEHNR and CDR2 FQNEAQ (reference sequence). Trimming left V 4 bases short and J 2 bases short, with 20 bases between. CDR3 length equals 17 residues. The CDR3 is CASSSETPAIKNTEAFF. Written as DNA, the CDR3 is TGTGCCAGCAGCTCCGAAACTCCCGCTATTAAAAACACTGAAGCTTTCTTT.

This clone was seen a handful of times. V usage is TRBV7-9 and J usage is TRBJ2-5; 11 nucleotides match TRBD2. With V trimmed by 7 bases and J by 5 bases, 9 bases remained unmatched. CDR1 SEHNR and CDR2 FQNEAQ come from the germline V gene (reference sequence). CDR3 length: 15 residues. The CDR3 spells CASNVLAGVSETQYF. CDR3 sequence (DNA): TGTGCCAGCAATGTACTAGCGGGAGTGTCCGAGACCCAGTACTTC.